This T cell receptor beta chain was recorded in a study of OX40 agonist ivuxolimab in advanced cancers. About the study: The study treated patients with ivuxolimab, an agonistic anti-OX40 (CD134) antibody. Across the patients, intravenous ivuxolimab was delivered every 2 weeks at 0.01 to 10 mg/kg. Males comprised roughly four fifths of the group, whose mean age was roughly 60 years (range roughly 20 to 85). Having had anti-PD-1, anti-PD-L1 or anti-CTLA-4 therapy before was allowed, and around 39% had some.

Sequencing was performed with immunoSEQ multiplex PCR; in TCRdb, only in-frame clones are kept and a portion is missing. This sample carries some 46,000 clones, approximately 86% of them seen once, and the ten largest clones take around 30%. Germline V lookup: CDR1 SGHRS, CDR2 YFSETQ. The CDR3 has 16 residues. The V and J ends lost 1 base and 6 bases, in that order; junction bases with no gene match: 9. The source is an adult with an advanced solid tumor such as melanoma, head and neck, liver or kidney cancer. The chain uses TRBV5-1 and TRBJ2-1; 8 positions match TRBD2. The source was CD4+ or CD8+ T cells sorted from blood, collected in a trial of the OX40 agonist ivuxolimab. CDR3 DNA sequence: TGCGCCAGCAGCTTGTGGTTGACTAGCGTCGCCAATGAGCAGTTCTTC. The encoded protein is CASSLWLTSVANEQFF.